This TCR beta chain was documented in a study of T cells after yellow fever vaccination. Across the whole study: Those fractions that held only low numbers of cells were prepared using the SMART-Seq v4 Ultra Low Input RNA kit. Study outcomes and limitations: A weaker but faster secondary response was observed, peaking on day 5 versus 15. Subsequent booster samples again held most clones from primary vaccination (96% CD4, over 80% CD8).

Researchers made TCR cDNA using 5'RACE template switching, and this step added a universal primer site and UMIs. TCRdb passed the 5' RACE reads through MiXCR, listing each CDR3 protein once. Of about 340,000 distinct CDR3 sequences in the sample, roughly an eighth were seen once. This clonotype was picked up a small number of times. The antigen is not known. The CDR3 is 14 amino acids. The V end was cut by 5 bases, the J end by 5 bases, with 15 bases between. Germline V gene data show CDR1 as SGHTA and CDR2 as FQGNSA. The receptor comes from a young man who received the YFV17D yellow fever vaccine. This rearrangement joins TRBV7-2 to TRBJ1-1; D may be TRBD1 (5 bases). The source material was CD4+ T cells sorted from PBMCs, sampled 15 days after the yellow fever booster vaccination. CDR3 protein: CASSLSTVVTEAFF. CDR3 bases: TGTGCCAGCAGCCTCTCGACAGTCGTGACTGAAGCTTTCTTT.